These 26 T cell receptor beta chains were all obtained from the same sample, sequenced in a study of blood T cells in healthy people across ages. A sample-barcoded 5' primer and a J-beta primer mix were used in a second PCR of roughly 7 to 11 cycles. TCRdb ran MiXCR on the 5' RACE reads and lists one entry per CDR3 protein. The table shows about 730,000 distinct CDR3 sequences, with 35% to 45% occurring only once. Sequenced: blood. The receptors stem from a woman aged 55-75 years in good health.

The chain is built from TRBV12-3 or TRBV12-4 and TRBJ2-2, with D unresolved. With 8 bases removed from V and 1 base from J, the gap between germline ends came to 11 bases. This CDR3 has 14 residues. As DNA, the CDR3 is TGTGCCAGCTTTCGACTGAGGAACACCGGGGAGCTGTTTTTT. Protein product: CASFRLRNTGELFF.

This clonotype was seen only a few times. CDR3 in DNA: TGTGCCATCGGGCCGGGGGGCAATGAGCAGTTCTTC. This gives the protein CAIGPGGNEQFF. V and J are TRBV2 and TRBJ2-1, with TRBD2 matching 7 bases. V shed 10 bases, J shed 6 bases, and the junction held 6 bases outside the gene matches. The germline gives CDR1 SNHLY, CDR2 FYNNEI. The CDR3 is 12 amino acids.

The genes are TRBV6-2 or TRBV6-3 and TRBJ1-2; D perhaps matches TRBD1 (6 bases). V lost 6 bases, J lost 3 bases, and 17 bases lay in between. Germline V gene sequence: CDR1 MNHEY, CDR2 SVGEGT. There are 15 residues in the CDR3. The DNA for the CDR3 is TGTGCCAGCAGCACACAACAGGGAGGACACTATGGCTACACCTTC. Amino acid sequence: CASSTQQGGHYGYTF.

The V and J genes are TRBV7-2 and TRBJ2-5; 8 nucleotides match TRBD2. Per germline, CDR1 SGHTA and CDR2 FQGNSA. The CDR3 sequence is 14 residues long. The junction had 1 base not matched to a gene; V was cut back by 1 base and J by 3 bases. The CDR3 reads CASSLGTSKETQYF. CDR3 in DNA: TGTGCCAGCAGCTTAGGGACTAGCAAAGAGACCCAGTACTTC.

The chain employs TRBV27 and TRBJ1-2, with 7 nucleotides matching TRBD1. The CDR3 covers 16 residues. J lost 4 bases, V lost 7 bases, and 15 bases had no gene match. Germline V gene sequence: CDR1 MNHEY, CDR2 SMNVEV (reference sequence). CDR3: CASTPLGGGDSYGYTF. CDR3 DNA: TGTGCCAGCACCCCCCTTGGAGGGGGCGATAGCTATGGCTACACCTTC.

CDR3: CASSQDEGTGNTIYF. The CDR3 bases are TGTGCCAGCAGCCAAGATGAGGGGACTGGAAACACCATATATTTT. This chain uses TRBV4-2 with TRBJ1-3, with D maybe TRBD1 (5 bases). V dropped 0 bases and J dropped 2 bases, with 8 bases sitting between them. Looked up from germline, CDR1 is LGHNA and CDR2 is YNFKEQ. This CDR3 is built from 15 residues.

The table lists this clonotype with many counts. This chain uses TRBV29-1 with TRBJ2-7; a possible D gene is TRBD2 (5 bases). The length of the CDR3 is 14 residues. V lost 4 bases and J 0 bases, leaving 13 bases between the germline ends. Germline CDR1 reads SQVTM; CDR2 reads ANQGSEA. CDR3 DNA: TGCAGCGTTGGGACTGACTGGAGCTCCTACGAGCAGTACTTC. Translated: CSVGTDWSSYEQYF.

This clonotype has more than one count but fewer than ten. This chain joins TRBV11-1 and TRBJ2-5; D is undetermined. With 1 base removed from V and 5 bases from J, the gap between germline ends came to 11 bases. Germline V gives CDR1 SGHAT, CDR2 FQDESV (reference sequence). CDR3 size: 14 residues. For the CDR3, the DNA is TGTGCCAGCAGCTTAGGGTCGGTTGGCGAGACCCAGTACTTC. Residues: CASSLGSVGETQYF.

The V gene is TRBV29-1, the J gene TRBJ2-7; D is ambiguous. The germline gives CDR1 SQVTM, CDR2 ANQGSEA. V dropped 2 bases and J dropped 2 bases, with 7 bases sitting between them. There are 12 residues in the CDR3. CDR3: CSVEREPYEQYF. Here the CDR3 DNA reads TGCAGCGTTGAAAGGGAACCCTACGAGCAGTACTTC.

A remark on this clonotype: This may arise from a read error, as a much more abundant clone is one base away. This sequence joins TRBV29-1 and TRBJ2-3; TRBD2 agrees at 11 bases. The CDR3 is 19 residues long. Germline-derived CDR1 and CDR2 are SQVTM and ANQGSEA. The DNA of the CDR3 is TGCGGCGTTGAAGGTACTAGCGGGGGACCTAGATTAATCACAGATACGCAGTATTTT. It codes for CGVEGTSGGPRLITDTQYF.

This chain joins TRBV24-1 and TRBJ2-7, with D unclear. The V and J ends lost 3 bases and 6 bases respectively, with 11 bases between them. This CDR3 region has 13 residues. Per germline, CDR1 KGHDR and CDR2 SFDVKD. CDR3: CATSDQVVGEQYF. In DNA, the CDR3 is TGTGCCACCAGTGATCAGGTAGTAGGCGAGCAGTACTTC.

V usage is TRBV5-1 and J usage is TRBJ2-1; D might be TRBD1 (5 bases). Germline lookup yields CDR1 SGHRS and CDR2 YFSETQ. The ends were cut back, 3 bases at V and 8 bases at J, with 21 bases in the middle. This CDR3 spans 16 amino acids. CDR3 sequence: CASSSEWQGGWDEQFF. The CDR3 DNA reads TGCGCCAGCAGCTCAGAGTGGCAGGGTGGTTGGGATGAGCAGTTCTTC.

This rearrangement joins TRBV10-3 to TRBJ2-5; a weak D match, TRBD1 (6 bases). The J call may be in error: the DNA end matches TRBJ2-7 better. The germline CDR1 and CDR2 sequences are ENHRY and SYGVKD. The CDR3 spans 13 residues. The DNA for the CDR3 is TGTGCCGCAGCGTGGTCAGGGGTCCACGAGCAGTACTTC. It yields the protein CAAAWSGVHEQYF.

V gene TRBV20-1 combines with J gene TRBJ1-6; D possibly corresponds to TRBD1 (6 bases). The V and J ends lost 5 bases and 7 bases respectively, with 15 bases between them. The CDR3 totals 14 residues. Germline V CDR1 and CDR2: DFQATT, SNEGSKA (reference sequence). The CDR3 here is CSAARGQANSPLHF. The CDR3 DNA reads TGCAGTGCTGCCCGGGGGCAGGCAAATTCACCCCTCCACTTT.

The chain couples TRBV20-1 to TRBJ2-7; the D is unclear. The V gene lost 0 bases and the J gene lost 7 bases, with 13 bases spanning the gap. CDR3 size: 13 residues. In germline, CDR1 is DFQATT, CDR2 SNEGSKA (reference sequence). The CDR3 loop reads CSAREQPTGEQYF. Here the CDR3 DNA reads TGCAGTGCTAGAGAGCAGCCGACTGGGGAGCAGTACTTC.

This clonotype was seen only a few times. The V call is TRBV20-1, the J call TRBJ2-3; TRBD2 is a possible D gene (5 bases). Trimming took off 6 bases at V and 1 base at J, with 17 bases between the two ends. The CDR3 spans 15 residues. The germline V gene encodes CDR1 DFQATT and CDR2 SNEGSKA (reference sequence). The CDR3 here is CSASADATRTDTQYF. The CDR3 DNA sequence: TGCAGTGCATCAGCGGACGCTACCCGCACAGATACGCAGTATTTT.

This clonotype has more than one count but fewer than ten. The rearrangement links TRBV5-1 to TRBJ2-3; 7 bases line up with TRBD2. This CDR3 is 16 amino acids long. The germline gives CDR1 SGHRS, CDR2 YFSETQ. J lost 3 bases, V lost 0 bases, and 7 bases had no gene match. CDR3 DNA sequence: TGCGCCAGCAGCTTGGGTGGTCTAGCGGATACAGATACGCAGTATTTT. Translation gives CASSLGGLADTDTQYF. Based on the CDR3 plus reference TRBV5-1 and TRBJ2-3, the full variable domain is KAGVTQTPRYLIKTRGQQVTLSCSPISGHRSVSWYQQTPGQGLQFLFEYFSETQRNKGNFPGRFSGRQFSNSRSEMNVSTLELGDSALYLCASSLGGLADTDTQYFGPGTRLTVL.

The count of this clonotype is one. Possible read error: a much larger clone is one base away. The conserved final phenylalanine or tryptophan is absent from the CDR3, which likely points to a read error. The chain links TRBV12-3 or TRBV12-4 to TRBJ1-2; unclear D gene. This CDR3 region has 13 residues. V was cut by 5 bases and J by 3 bases, with 10 bases left in between. The CDR3 sequence: CASSPQTDYGYTI. Written as DNA, the CDR3 is TGTGCCAGCAGTCCCCAGACGGACTATGGCTACACCATC.

This chain connects TRBV4-2 to TRBJ1-2; 8 bases map to TRBD1. The trim removed 3 bases at V and 9 bases at J, leaving 9 bases unmatched. Germline assignment: CDR1 LGHNA and CDR2 YNFKEQ. The CDR3 extends over 14 amino acids. CDR3 DNA: TGTGCCAGCAGCCACGGACAGGGACTGGAACGCTACACCTTC. Amino acids: CASSHGQGLERYTF.

The rearrangement links TRBV20-1 to TRBJ2-7, with TRBD1 matching 12 bases. The V gene end was trimmed by 5 bases and the J gene end by 6 bases; junction bases not matched to a gene: 11. CDR1 is DFQATT, CDR2 SNEGSKA, per germline (reference sequence). This CDR3 spans 15 amino acids. CDR3 DNA sequence: TGCAGTGCTCCCCGCTCCGGGACAGGGGGCGGCGAGCAGTACTTC. Its protein is CSAPRSGTGGGEQYF.

The V gene is TRBV13, the J gene TRBJ1-1; 7 positions agree with TRBD1. The CDR3 totals 13 residues. With 5 bases clipped from V and 4 bases from J, the junction kept 4 bases outside the gene matches. Germline CDR1 reads PRHDT; CDR2 reads FYEKMQ (reference sequence). The DNA for the CDR3 is TGTGCCAGCAGCGCCGGGACAGTCACTGAAGCTTTCTTT. Translating it yields CASSAGTVTEAFF.

CDR3 loop: CSATTSGDPLKETQYF. CDR3 nucleotides: TGCAGTGCTACGACTAGCGGGGACCCTTTGAAAGAGACCCAGTACTTC. This chain links TRBV20-1 with TRBJ2-5; TRBD2 aligns across 11 bases. The junction had 10 bases not matched to a gene; V was cut back by 4 bases and J by 3 bases. This CDR3 contains 16 residues. Germline CDR1 DFQATT, CDR2 SNEGSKA (reference sequence).

The chain couples TRBV3-1 to TRBJ1-1; TRBD1 agrees at 7 bases. V shed 2 bases and J 4 bases; nucleotides not matched to a gene: 7. Germline V gives CDR1 LGHDT, CDR2 YNNKEL (reference sequence). The length of the CDR3 is 15 residues. The CDR3 region has the DNA TGTGCCAGCAGCCAAAAACCAGGGGGGAGCACTGAAGCTTTCTTT. As protein: CASSQKPGGSTEAFF.

The rearrangement joins TRBV12-5 to TRBJ2-1; perhaps TRBD2 as D (5 bases). Trimming shortened V by 3 bases and J by 0 bases, and 15 bases separated the two germline ends. CDR1 is LGHNT and CDR2 is FRNRAP in the germline V gene. This CDR3 is 17 amino acids long. The CDR3 DNA reads TGTGCTAGTGGTTTTCGGCTAGTGGGGAGCTCCTACAATGAGCAGTTCTTC. Its translation is CASGFRLVGSSYNEQFF. The variable domain in full, completed from reference TRBV12-5 and TRBJ2-1, reads DARVTQTPRHKVTEMGQEVTMRCQPILGHNTVFWYRQTMMQGLELLAYFRNRAPLDDSGMPKDRFSAEMPDATLATLKIQPSEPRDSAVYFCASGFRLVGSSYNEQFFGPGTRLTVL.

This rearrangement joins TRBV10-3 to TRBJ2-3; D ambiguous. This CDR3 contains 14 residues. V gave up 2 bases and J gave up 2 bases, with 8 bases separating them. Germline V gene sequence: CDR1 ENHRY, CDR2 SYGVKD. As DNA, the CDR3 is TGTGCCATCAGTGAGGAGCCTCCCACAGATACGCAGTATTTT. Translated, it gives CAISEEPPTDTQYF.

The genes are TRBV7-2 and TRBJ2-5; 10 positions agree with TRBD2. With V trimmed by 3 bases and J by 3 bases, 7 bases remained unmatched. CDR3 length: 16 amino acids. Per the germline V gene, CDR1 is SGHTA and CDR2 is FQGNSA. CDR3 protein: CASSFILLAGEETQYF. CDR3 DNA: TGTGCCAGCAGCTTCATTCTCCTAGCGGGGGAAGAGACCCAGTACTTC.